Below are 13 T cell receptor beta chains sequenced from a single sample in a study of identical twins. Via MiXCR, TCRdb re-called the 5' RACE reads, giving one row per CDR3 protein. The sample consists of some 730,000 distinct CDR3 sequences, 15% to 20% of them appearing once. This same sample was also taken into another study, of T cells expressing NK-cell markers.

The sample was PBMCs. These receptor sequences come from a woman younger than 35 in good health.

V is TRBV7-2 and J is TRBJ2-1; 12 bases are shared with TRBD2. Trimming cost V 6 bases and J 7 bases; bases outside gene matches: 10. CDR1 and CDR2 (germline): SGHTA, FQGNSA. The CDR3 contains 16 residues. The CDR3 loop is CASRLAGGLSRNEQFF. CDR3 nucleotide sequence: TGTGCCAGCAGACTAGCGGGAGGCTTGTCAAGGAATGAGCAGTTCTTC.

This clonotype was seen a handful of times. The CDR3 spells CSAWDRMTQYF. The DNA for the CDR3 is TGCAGTGCTTGGGACAGGATGACCCAGTACTTC. The gene calls are TRBV20-1 and TRBJ2-5, with TRBD1 matching over 8 bases. Germline CDR1 DFQATT, CDR2 SNEGSKA (reference sequence). This CDR3 has 11 amino acids. V lost 5 bases to trimming and J lost 7 bases; unmatched junction nucleotides: 3.

This clonotype has a handful of counts. The CDR3 bases are TGTGCCAGCAGCGTAACGGGACGGTGGGGAGATACGCAGTATTTT. Translating it yields CASSVTGRWGDTQYF. The chain couples TRBV9 to TRBJ2-3; D is perhaps TRBD1 or TRBD2 (5 bases each). The V gene lost 1 base and the J gene lost 5 bases, with 14 bases spanning the gap. CDR3 size: 15 residues. The germline CDR1 and CDR2 sequences are SGDLS and YYNGEE.

This clonotype was observed a handful of times. This sequence joins TRBV6-1 and TRBJ2-1; 13 bases line up with TRBD2. The ends lost 7 bases at V and 3 bases at J; junction bases unmatched: 3. The CDR3 consists of 15 residues. Germline CDR1 MNHNS, CDR2 SASEGT. CDR3 in amino acids: CASTRLAGGYNEQFF. The CDR3 DNA is TGTGCCAGCACCCGACTAGCGGGAGGCTACAATGAGCAGTTCTTC.

This clonotype showed up just a few times. The chain recombines TRBV9 with TRBJ1-4; D might be TRBD1 (5 bases). The CDR3 has 15 residues. CDR1 SGDLS and CDR2 YYNGEE come from the germline V gene. Between the trimmed V and J ends, which lost 2 bases and 2 bases, there was a span of 10 bases. CDR3 bases: TGTGCCAGCAGCGTCTCCTGGGGGACTAATGAAAAACTGTTTTTT. It codes for CASSVSWGTNEKLFF.

This clonotype occurred a few times. The J gene is TRBJ2-1, the V gene TRBV27; TRBD1 matches 7 bases. CDR3 size: 17 residues. Trimming at V came to 6 bases and at J to 7 bases, leaving 18 bases not matched to a gene. Germline V gene data show CDR1 as MNHEY and CDR2 as SMNVEV (reference sequence). In DNA form, the CDR3 reads TGTGCCAGCAGCCTAAGGACGACAGGGTTAAACGGGAATGAGCAGTTCTTC. Translation: CASSLRTTGLNGNEQFF.

V gene TRBV14 combines with J gene TRBJ2-1; D uncertain. Trimming cost V 1 base and J 7 bases, with 20 bases left between them. Per germline, CDR1 SGHDN and CDR2 FVKESK. CDR3 length: 17 residues. CDR3 in amino acids: CASSQGWGTPTTNEQFF. CDR3 nucleotide sequence: TGTGCCAGCAGCCAAGGATGGGGTACGCCGACGACGAATGAGCAGTTCTTC. Full variable domain (outside the CDR3, taken from reference TRBV14 and TRBJ2-1): EAGVTQFPSHSVIEKGQTVTLRCDPISGHDNLYWYRRVMGKEIKFLLHFVKESKQDESGMPNNRFLAERTGGTYSTLKVQPAELEDSGVYFCASSQGWGTPTTNEQFFGPGTRLTVL.

This clonotype has a handful of counts. An end of the junction differs from the germline gene, which may be a read error. V usage is TRBV7-9 and J usage is TRBJ2-5; D call uncertain. The CDR3 extends over 15 amino acids. Germline CDR1 reads SEHNR; CDR2 reads FQNEAQ (reference sequence). The CDR3 loop reads CASSLGFQREETQYF. For the CDR3, the DNA is TGTGCCAGCAGTTTAGGGTTCCAGCGCGAGGAGACCCAGTACTTC.

The chain links TRBV20-1 to TRBJ2-7; 10 positions match TRBD2. Per the germline V gene, CDR1 is DFQATT and CDR2 is SNEGSKA (reference sequence). This CDR3 has 15 amino acids. The junction had 8 bases not matched to a gene; V was cut back by 0 bases and J by 6 bases. CDR3 loop: CSARDLGTSAAEQYF. CDR3 bases: TGCAGTGCTAGAGATTTGGGGACTAGCGCCGCCGAGCAGTACTTC.

This rearrangement joins TRBV20-1 to TRBJ1-1; perhaps TRBD1 as D (6 bases). The CDR3 has 12 amino acids. Germline assignment: CDR1 DFQATT and CDR2 SNEGSKA (reference sequence). Trimming removed 3 bases at V and 3 bases at J, with 8 bases between. CDR3 protein: CSASPGDTEAFF. CDR3 DNA sequence: TGCAGTGCTAGTCCAGGGGACACTGAAGCTTTCTTT.

This clonotype appeared many times. This chain joins TRBV5-1 and TRBJ1-2; D is possibly TRBD1 (5 bases). Trimming removed 5 bases from V and 0 bases from J, with 14 bases in between. Germline CDR1 reads SGHRS; CDR2 reads YFSETQ. CDR3 length: 15 amino acids. As DNA, the CDR3 is TGCGCCAGCAGACCCGGGGGGATCGCTAACTATGGCTACACCTTC. Translated: CASRPGGIANYGYTF.

The rearrangement links TRBV25-1 to TRBJ1-1; 8 nucleotides align to TRBD1. CDR3 length: 15 residues. In germline, CDR1 is MGHDK, CDR2 SYGVNS. The V segment lost 7 bases and the J segment 4 bases; nucleotides outside the gene matches: 11. CDR3 bases: TGTGCCAGCATCACATCCGGGACAGGACCCACTGAAGCTTTCTTT. Its translation: CASITSGTGPTEAFF.

This clonotype was recorded at least ten times. The CDR3, as DNA: TGTGCCAGCGCGGGACAGCGACTAACTAATGAAAAACTGTTTTTT. Its protein is CASAGQRLTNEKLFF. This chain connects TRBV2 to TRBJ1-4, with 7 nucleotides matching TRBD1. The CDR3 length is 15 residues. Germline lookup yields CDR1 SNHLY and CDR2 FYNNEI. J lost 1 base, V lost 8 bases, and 7 bases had no gene match.